Below are 10 T cell receptor beta chains sequenced from a single sample in a study of shared clonotypes between healthy human individuals. CD8 cells regarded as naive lacked CD45RO, were positively chosen for CCR7, and omitted terminally differentiated effector memory CD45RA+ cells. The method was immunoSEQ multiplex PCR; TCRdb's version includes in-frame clones alone and lacks a portion of them. Of millions of clones in the sample, around 93% were seen once. The sample comprised naive CD8+ T cells from PBMCs. These TCRs come from a man younger than 35 in good health. Some clones in this sample may be carry-over from other donors' samples.

The chain couples TRBV4-1 to TRBJ1-4; no definite D call. CDR1 is MGHRA, CDR2 YSYEKL, per germline. The V end lost 3 bases, the J end lost 8 bases, and 7 bases lay between the germline ends. The CDR3 runs to 12 residues. The DNA of the CDR3 is TGCGCCAGCAGCCATTTGGAAGAAAAACTGTTTTTT. It yields the protein CASSHLEEKLFF.

This chain uses TRBV15 with TRBJ1-1; D unresolved. Between the trimmed V and J ends, which lost 6 bases and 1 base, there was a span of 9 bases. The CDR3 loop spans 13 amino acids. Germline CDR1 is LNHNV and CDR2 is YYDKDF (reference sequence). The DNA for the CDR3 is TGTGCCACCAGTTTCAGTGGGAACACTGAAGCTTTCTTT. It is translated as CATSFSGNTEAFF.

The V call is TRBV1, the J call TRBJ1-3. TRBV1 is assigned pseudogene status. CDR3 size: 16 residues. The DNA for the CDR3 is TGCACCAGCAGCCAAGGAGCGGGTTCACCTGGAAACACCATATATTTT. This codes for CTSSQGAGSPGNTIYF.

V is TRBV19 and J is TRBJ2-5; 8 positions agree with TRBD1. There are 13 residues in the CDR3. From germline, CDR1 is LNHDA and CDR2 SQIVND (reference sequence). Trimming removed 5 bases from V and 3 bases from J; junction bases left unmatched: 2. Here the CDR3 reads CASSQDREETQYF. Written as DNA, the CDR3 is TGTGCCAGTAGTCAGGACAGGGAAGAGACCCAGTACTTC.

The chain recombines TRBV4-1 with TRBJ2-7; 14 bases map to TRBD2. This CDR3 is 17 amino acids long. The ends lost 0 bases at V and 7 bases at J; junction bases unmatched: 8. Germline lookup yields CDR1 MGHRA and CDR2 YSYEKL. The CDR3 nucleotides are TGCGCCAGCAGCCAAGATCAGGGACTAGCGGGAGTGCGGGAGCAGTACTTC. Encoded protein: CASSQDQGLAGVREQYF.

The table lists this clone with a count of one. The genes are TRBV7-2 and TRBJ2-7; D possibly corresponds to TRBD1 (5 bases). CDR1 and CDR2 from the germline V gene are SGHTA and FQGNSA. The CDR3 extends over 13 amino acids. The V end lost 1 base, the J end lost 6 bases, and 10 bases lay between the germline ends. Written as DNA, the CDR3 is TGTGCCAGCAGCTTAGGGGGCTATGGCGAGCAGTACTTC. It yields the protein CASSLGGYGEQYF.

The chain recombines TRBV5-1 with TRBJ2-3, with 8 bases aligning to TRBD2. CDR1 is SGHRS and CDR2 is YFSETQ in the germline V gene. V was pared by 7 bases and J by 6 bases, with 13 bases of the junction left unmatched. CDR3 length equals 15 residues. CDR3 amino acids: CASRAGAGAGDTQYF. The CDR3 DNA is TGCGCCAGCCGAGCGGGAGCGGGAGCAGGGGATACGCAGTATTTT.

Remarks on this clone: This sample also contains other DNA sequences that code for the same CDR3. The chain has TRBV6-5 and TRBJ2-1; possibly TRBD2 for D (5 bases). Trimming left V 2 bases short and J 1 base short, with 6 bases between. The CDR3 loop spans 14 amino acids. Germline CDR1 MNHEY, CDR2 SVGAGI. The DNA for the CDR3 is TGTGCCAGCAGTTACGAGGGATCCTACAATGAGCAGTTCTTC. It specifies CASSYEGSYNEQFF.

The rearrangement uses TRBV15 and TRBJ2-7; D gene uncertain. The CDR3 covers 14 residues. V lost 5 bases to trimming and J lost 2 bases, with 13 bases between them. Germline values: CDR1 LNHNV, CDR2 YYDKDF (reference sequence). The CDR3: CATSSQNNPYEQYF. Written as DNA, the CDR3 is TGTGCCACCAGCTCCCAAAATAATCCCTACGAGCAGTACTTC. Full variable domain (outside the CDR3, taken from reference TRBV15 and TRBJ2-7): DAMVIQNPRYQVTQFGKPVTLSCSQTLNHNVMYWYQQKSSQAPKLLFHYYDKDFNNEADTPDNFQSRRPNTSFCFLDIRSPGLGDTAMYLCATSSQNNPYEQYFGPGTRLTVT.

The gene calls are TRBV27 and TRBJ2-7; 11 nucleotides match TRBD2. Trimming took 3 bases from V and 2 from J; bases not matched to a gene: 12. CDR1 and CDR2 (germline): MNHEY, SMNVEV (reference sequence). This CDR3 is 18 amino acids long. CDR3 in amino acids: CASSLILAGGPPPYEQYF. The DNA for the CDR3 is TGTGCCAGCAGTTTGATCCTAGCGGGAGGCCCACCCCCCTACGAGCAGTACTTC.